This TCR beta chain derives from a study of breast tumors, draining lymph nodes, adjacent tissues. Findings of the study overall: Compared with lymph nodes, tumors were less diverse; compared with nontumor tissue, more.

Germline CDR1 reads MNHNY; CDR2 reads SVGAGI (reference sequence). V gave up 5 bases and J gave up 4 bases; unmatched junction bases: 16. The CDR3 totals 18 residues. TCRdb fed the multiplex PCR reads into MiXCR, producing one record per CDR3 protein. Here the sample spans 150,000 to 200,000 distinct CDR3 sequences, approximately 30% being singletons. Many counts were recorded for this clonotype. Its antigen is undetermined. Samples came from axillary lymph nodes draining the breast cancer. This chain joins TRBV6-6 and TRBJ2-7, with 11 nucleotides matching TRBD2. The TCR originated in a female donor with breast cancer. Some clones in this sample may be carry-over from other donors' samples. The sample consisted of axillary lymph node tissue. This chain's CDR3 is CASSHEVAGGPQGYEQYF. DNA of the CDR3: TGTGCCAGCAGTCACGAGGTAGCGGGGGGGCCTCAAGGGTACGAGCAGTACTTC.